The source of this T cell receptor (beta chain) is a study of tumor-infiltrating lymphocytes in localized non-small cell lung cancer (dated by TCRdb to the early 2020s). For context, the study as a whole: The cohort covered several histologies, both smokers and never-smokers, and patients whose samples were collected after neoadjuvant chemotherapy. Each patient provided resected tumor tissue plus uninvolved lung tissue from the same patient, with the uninvolved lung tissue described as non-adjacent to the tumor. Flow cytometry, multiplex immunofluorescence, RNA-seq, exome sequencing and proteomics were applied to the same patients as TCR sequencing, which was one of several integrated assays. The overall ICON cohort comprised around 150 surgical patients with localized non-small cell lung cancer whose tumors were resected. For roughly 56 patients, immunoSEQ T-cell fraction was compared between paired tumor and uninvolved lung. Overall study outcomes, separate from this receptor: Because different pieces of the same tissue were used for different assays, technical variation could not be separated from intratumor heterogeneity. Recurrence-free survival showed no association with tumor T-cell fraction measured by TCR sequencing (p = 0.61). Since assay coverage differed from patient to patient depending on how much tissue was available, TCR sequencing was done for only a subset of the cohort. Consistent with immunofluorescence CD3 counts, TCRbeta sequencing supported greater T cell infiltration in tumors than in uninvolved lung tissue. TCR-derived T-cell fraction did not differ between the flow cytometry-defined immunotypes IM1 (good prognosis) and IM2 (poor prognosis).

The first patient joined ICON in 2016, and enrollment wrapped up when the last patient was enrolled in September 2018. In a subcohort of 60 to 85 patients, fresh tumor and matched uninvolved tissue were collected for in-depth immune analyses, with TCR sequencing among those analyses. DNA for TCR sequencing was isolated from bulk tissue, and no cell sorting was done. The CDR3 covers 13 residues, taking in both the cysteine and the phenylalanine. Of the read, only the CDR3 DNA is kept; its 39 bases are in frame from base 1. V drops 4 bases and J drops 0 bases, leaving 5 bases in between. The germline V gene yields SGHRS for CDR1 and YFSETQ for CDR2. TCR sequencing with the immunoSEQ assay provided the T-cell fraction in tumor and uninvolved lung tissue. In the original analysis: For survival analysis, patients were split into high (upper tertile) and low (lower two tertiles) T-cell fraction groups and compared by log-rank test. A signed-rank test was used to test paired tumor versus uninvolved lung differences in T-cell fraction. Imported from immuneACCESS, the table was reduced by TCRdb to in-frame sequences with V and J called. These copies leave out some clones; in studies compared against another copy, an unresolved V gene accounts for under half, and the cause of the remainder is not known. V, J and clone size were drawn from that table, and D and trimming were deduced from the DNA. The sample records around 15,000 clones, roughly three quarters of which are singletons. Of the sample, 9.1% falls within the top ten clones.

As for this clone: This receptor's antigen is unknown. The input lacks base qualities; no much larger clone sits a single base away.

The TCR was taken from a human donor with non-small cell lung cancer. The chain is assembled from TRBV5-1 and TRBJ2-1, with no confidently assigned D gene. What was sequenced was lung tumor tissue. The CDR3 is CASSRSSYNEQFF. The DNA sequence is given as TGCGCCAGCAGCCGGAGCTCCTACAATGAGCAGTTCTTC. Reference TRBV5-1 and TRBJ2-1 proteins supply the regions before and after the CDR3; the full variable domain is: KAGVTQTPRYLIKTRGQQVTLSCSPISGHRSVSWYQQTPGQGLQFLFEYFSETQRNKGNFPGRFSGRQFSNSRSEMNVSTLELGDSALYLCASSRSSYNEQFFGPGTRLTVL.